The sequence of this T cell receptor (beta chain) was determined in a study of T cell responses to AZD1222 COVID-19 vaccine. The protocol was immunoSEQ multiplex PCR, while the TCRdb copy is restricted to in-frame clones and leaves out a portion. This sample yields about 120,000 clones, of which around 90% are seen a single time; 2% to 3% belongs to the top ten. The study pooled second doses at about 4 or about 12 weeks. Broader study findings: Clonal diversity was possibly underestimated; the donors were predominantly white British and more often female.

With respect to this clone: Its specificity is unknown.

The V gene's germline CDR1 is KGHSH and CDR2 LQKENI. The length of the CDR3 is 16 residues. The V gene end was trimmed by 3 bases and the J gene end by 5 bases; junction bases not matched to a gene: 10. The V gene is TRBV18, the J gene TRBJ1-1; 9 bases agree with TRBD1. This clonotype was sampled from an adult who received the AZD1222 COVID-19 vaccine. Sample: peripheral blood, taken 28 days after the second AZD1222 dose. The CDR3 sequence: CASSPIKQGAETEAFF. In DNA form, the CDR3 reads TGTGCCAGCTCACCCATAAAACAGGGGGCCGAGACTGAAGCTTTCTTT.